Listed here is a single T cell receptor beta chain. The source of the sample is a study of blood T cell repertoires in COVID-19. Overall study context: Italy, Spain and the United States were the sources of the convalescent and acute COVID-19 samples. T cells, B-cell-depleted T cells, or PBMCs supplied cDNA or gDNA.

Assay: immunoSEQ multiplex PCR; the TCRdb copy retains only in-frame clones and omits some. This table has more than 45,000 clones, about 87% appearing once. V was cut by 3 bases and J by 9 bases, with 16 bases left in between. The CDR3 has 13 residues. Per the germline V gene, CDR1 is SQVTM and CDR2 is ANQGSEA. The chain links TRBV29-1 to TRBJ2-3; the D is unclear. The sample consisted of peripheral blood. The clonotype originates from a man aged 60-69 years with acute or convalescent COVID-19. CDR3 nucleotide sequence: TGCAGCGTTGAGACTTCTTCGCAGATAACGCAGTATTTT. Amino acids: CSVETSSQITQYF.